Shown below are 25 T cell receptor beta chains from a single sample sequenced in a study of blood T cells in healthy people across ages (dated by TCRdb to 2015 to 2017). Library method: 5' RACE. For sequencing, an Illumina HiSeq 2500 was employed. A second roughly 7 to 12 cycle PCR used a sample-barcoded 5' primer and a J-beta primer mix. The public reads were quality trimmed at Q25 with fastp and then assembled into clones with MiXCR by TCRdb, keeping productive beta chains. Rows matching on CDR3 protein sequence are summarized as one entry with the most common DNA and genes. This sample gives approximately 680,000 distinct CDR3 sequences in total; roughly 32% of them show up just once. The ten largest clones represent 15% of the sample. Sequencing was performed on blood. The receptor set was obtained from an elderly woman in good health. Donor details come from another sample of the same person, matched by shared clones.

A few counts support this clonotype. The rearrangement joins TRBV30 to TRBJ2-7; D gene ambiguous. Trimming cost V 0 bases and J 0 bases, with 12 bases left between them. The CDR3 contains 15 residues. Per the germline V gene, CDR1 is GTSNPN and CDR2 is SVGIG (reference sequence). The CDR3 DNA is TGTGCCTGGAGTGTAACTCGGCGAGCCTCCTACGAGCAGTACTTC. This translates into CAWSVTRRASYEQYF.

The chain joins TRBV5-1 to TRBJ1-4; D is uncertain. The germline gives CDR1 SGHRS, CDR2 YFSETQ. The V end lost 1 base, the J end lost 7 bases, and 14 bases lay between the germline ends. CDR3 length: 15 amino acids. The CDR3 is CASSLSGYGGEKLFF. The CDR3 bases are TGCGCCAGCAGCTTGTCAGGATACGGAGGTGAAAAACTGTTTTTT.

The V and J genes are TRBV20-1 and TRBJ1-1; 9 bases agree with TRBD1. The CDR3 spans 13 residues. V trimming: 7 bases; J trimming: 3 bases; junction bases outside the gene matches: 6. Per the germline V gene, CDR1 is DFQATT and CDR2 is SNEGSKA (reference sequence). CDR3 amino acids: CSVRTGEYTEAFF. DNA for the CDR3: TGCAGTGTTCGGACAGGGGAGTACACTGAAGCTTTCTTT.

The chain employs TRBV2 and TRBJ2-7; D possibly matches TRBD1 or TRBD2 (5 bases each). V was cut by 0 bases and J by 3 bases, with 12 bases left in between. Germline-derived CDR1 and CDR2 are SNHLY and FYNNEI. This CDR3 has 15 residues. CDR3 residues: CASSEALRGCYEQYF. The CDR3 DNA reads as TGTGCCAGCAGTGAAGCGCTGAGGGGCTGCTACGAGCAGTACTTC.

The genes are TRBV7-2 and TRBJ2-2, with 9 positions matching TRBD2. The CDR3 runs to 16 residues. The V gene's germline CDR1 is SGHTA and CDR2 FQGNSA. Trimming took 5 bases from V and 0 from J; bases not matched to a gene: 4. The CDR3 loop reads CASSPGTSPNTGELFF. The CDR3, as DNA: TGTGCCAGCAGCCCCGGGACTAGCCCGAACACCGGGGAGCTGTTTTTT.

This clonotype showed up many times. The chain carries TRBV7-3 and TRBJ2-3; 8 nucleotides agree with TRBD2. V dropped 6 bases and J dropped 0; count of bases not matched to a gene: 5. Per germline, CDR1 SGHTA and CDR2 FQGTGA. The CDR3 totals 15 residues. CDR3 bases: TGTGCCAGCAGTCTACGGGGGGGCAGCACAGATACGCAGTATTTT. Protein sequence: CASSLRGGSTDTQYF.

Remarks on this clonotype: It may be a read error: a sequence one base away is much more abundant. The chain joins TRBV5-5 to TRBJ2-7; D remains unclear. Germline assignment: CDR1 SGHKS and CDR2 YYEKEE (reference sequence). The CDR3 length is 15 residues. This chain's CDR3 is CASSLKEGISYGQYF. CDR3 DNA: TGTGCCAGCAGCTTGAAGGAAGGGATCTCCTACGGGCAGTACTTC. The full variable domain, completed using reference TRBV5-5 and TRBJ2-7, is DAGVTQSPTHLIKTRGQQVTLRCSPISGHKSVSWYQQVLGQGPQFIFQYYEKEERGRGNFPDRFSARQFPNYSSELNVNALLLGDSALYLCASSLKEGISYGQYFGPGTRLTVT.

The genes are TRBV6-2 or TRBV6-3 and TRBJ1-1; D gene uncertain. CDR1 is MNHEY, CDR2 SVGEGT, per germline. V lost 5 bases and J lost 0, with 7 bases in between. CDR3 size: 13 residues. The DNA for the CDR3 is TGTGCCAGCAGTGATGCCTTGAACACTGAAGCTTTCTTT. Its translation is CASSDALNTEAFF.

This clonotype was seen many times. The chain employs TRBV5-1 and TRBJ2-5; 7 bases match TRBD2. The CDR3 sequence is 17 residues long. With V trimmed by 4 bases and J by 3 bases, 15 bases remained unmatched. CDR1 and CDR2 from the germline V gene are SGHRS and YFSETQ. CDR3 nucleotide sequence: TGCGCCAGCAGCCGAGAGCCCGGTCGGGGGGTGGAAGAGACCCAGTACTTC. The encoded protein is CASSREPGRGVEETQYF.

This clonotype has more than one count but fewer than ten. The chain employs TRBV6-2 or TRBV6-3 and TRBJ2-1; 8 bases are a match to TRBD2. V dropped 0 bases and J dropped 8; count of bases not matched to a gene: 9. Germline assignment: CDR1 MNHEY and CDR2 SVGEGT. The CDR3 has 16 residues. This CDR3 is CASSYSSRGGRDEQFF. DNA of the CDR3: TGTGCCAGCAGTTACTCGTCACGGGGGGGCCGGGATGAGCAGTTCTTC.

The chain uses TRBV12-3 or TRBV12-4 and TRBJ1-1; D is undetermined. This CDR3 comprises 13 residues. The V gene lost 8 bases and the J gene lost 5 bases, with 15 bases spanning the gap. The DNA of the CDR3 is TGTGCCAGCGCGTACGGGAGCGGGACTGAAGCTTTCTTT. Translated, it gives CASAYGSGTEAFF.

This clonotype was detected many times. The rearrangement uses TRBV5-1 and TRBJ2-1; 11 bases fit TRBD2. The CDR3 contains 17 residues. The germline V gene has CDR1 SGHRS and CDR2 YFSETQ. J lost 8 bases, V lost 1 base, and 11 bases had no gene match. In DNA, the CDR3 is TGCGCCAGCAGCTTGAGGGCTAGCGGGGGGCCTGGGGATGAGCAGTTCTTC. It yields the protein CASSLRASGGPGDEQFF. Complete variable domain (other parts from reference TRBV5-1 and TRBJ2-1): KAGVTQTPRYLIKTRGQQVTLSCSPISGHRSVSWYQQTPGQGLQFLFEYFSETQRNKGNFPGRFSGRQFSNSRSEMNVSTLELGDSALYLCASSLRASGGPGDEQFFGPGTRLTVL.

The rearrangement joins TRBV7-3 to TRBJ2-3; D perhaps matches TRBD1 (6 bases). The germline CDR1 and CDR2 sequences are SGHTA and FQGTGA. Trimming left V 5 bases short and J 0 bases short, with 12 bases between. The CDR3 is 15 amino acids. CDR3 sequence: CASSERQASTDTQYF. CDR3 nucleotide sequence: TGTGCCAGCAGCGAAAGACAGGCCAGCACAGATACGCAGTATTTT.

The CDR3 bases are TGTGCCAGCAGCTCATCGACGCAGACCGTACGCTGTGGCTACACCTTC. Translating it yields CASSSSTQTVRCGYTF. V gene TRBV27 combines with J gene TRBJ1-2; D remains unclear. CDR3 size: 16 residues. The germline V gene encodes CDR1 MNHEY and CDR2 SMNVEV (reference sequence). V lost 6 bases and J lost 7, with 24 bases in between.

The CDR3 coding sequence is TGCGCCAGCAGCTCCCAACGGGGAACGAACAATGAGCAGTTCTTC. This sequence encodes CASSSQRGTNNEQFF. This chain connects TRBV5-1 to TRBJ2-1, with a possible D match to TRBD2 (5 bases). The germline CDR1 and CDR2 sequences are SGHRS and YFSETQ. This CDR3 region has 15 residues. Trimming took off 3 bases at V and 5 bases at J, with 15 bases between the two ends. Complete variable domain (other parts from reference TRBV5-1 and TRBJ2-1): KAGVTQTPRYLIKTRGQQVTLSCSPISGHRSVSWYQQTPGQGLQFLFEYFSETQRNKGNFPGRFSGRQFSNSRSEMNVSTLELGDSALYLCASSSQRGTNNEQFFGPGTRLTVL.

This clonotype appeared a few times. The chain recombines TRBV5-5 with TRBJ1-4, with 9 bases fitting TRBD1. V lost 3 bases, J lost 8 bases, and 8 bases stayed unmatched. The CDR3 runs to 15 residues. Germline V gene data show CDR1 as SGHKS and CDR2 as YYEKEE (reference sequence). CDR3 in amino acids: CASSWGTGRNEKLFF. The CDR3 nucleotides read TGTGCCAGCAGCTGGGGGACAGGGAGAAACGAAAAACTGTTTTTT.

At least ten counts were recorded for this clonotype. The chain is built from TRBV12-3 or TRBV12-4 and TRBJ1-5, with 7 bases aligning to TRBD1. CDR3 length: 13 amino acids. With 6 bases clipped from V and 7 bases from J, the junction kept 6 bases outside the gene matches. The CDR3 spells CASSFRGGQPQHF. CDR3 sequence (DNA): TGTGCCAGCAGCTTTCGAGGGGGCCAGCCCCAGCATTTT.

Turning to this clonotype: This may be a read error: a much more frequent sequence differs by one nucleotide. The chain couples TRBV5-8 to TRBJ2-5; TRBD2 agrees at 9 bases. The CDR3 runs to 16 residues. V gave up 0 bases and J gave up 0 bases; unmatched junction bases: 3. Germline CDR1 and CDR2: SGHTS and YDEGEE. This chain's CDR3 is CASSLELAGYQETQYF. DNA for the CDR3: TGTGCCAGCAGCTTGGAGCTAGCGGGGTACCAAGAGACCCAGTACTTC. The variable domain in full, completed from reference TRBV5-8 and TRBJ2-5, reads EAGVTQSPTHLIKTRGQQATLRCSPISGHTSVYWYQQALGLGLQFLLWYDEGEERNRGNFPPRFSGRQFPNYSSELNVNALELEDSALYLCASSLELAGYQETQYFGPGTRLLVL.

About this clonotype: The junction shows a germline mismatch at one end, possibly a read error. This sequence joins TRBV7-7 and TRBJ1-1; D gene uncertain. The CDR3 sequence is 13 residues long. The V gene's germline CDR1 is SSHAT and CDR2 FNYEAQ (reference sequence). CDR3: CASSRTTGTEAFF. In DNA form, the CDR3 reads TGTGCTAGCAGCCGGACTACTGGGACTGAAGCTTTCTTT. Variable domain in full (rest from reference TRBV7-7 and TRBJ1-1): GAGVSQSPRYKVTKRGQDVTLRCDPISSHATLYWYQQALGQGPEFLTYFNYEAQPDKSGLPSDRFSAERPEGSISTLTIQRTEQRDSAMYRCASSRTTGTEAFFGQGTRLTVV.

On this clonotype: This may arise from a read error, as a much more abundant clone is one base away. The rearrangement joins TRBV5-1 to TRBJ2-7; D may be TRBD1 (6 bases). Germline-derived CDR1 and CDR2 are SGHRS and YFSETQ. This CDR3 spans 14 amino acids. CDR3 bases: TGCGCCGGCAGCCTCCGACAGGATACCCACGAGCAGTACTTC. Translation gives CAGSLRQDTHEQYF.

The V and J genes are TRBV29-1 and TRBJ1-2; 7 positions match TRBD1. Per the germline V gene, CDR1 is SQVTM and CDR2 is ANQGSEA. This CDR3 contains 11 residues. V shed 2 bases, J shed 8 bases, and the junction held 2 bases outside the gene matches. CDR3: CSVESGGGYTF. Written as DNA, the CDR3 is TGCAGCGTTGAATCAGGGGGAGGCTACACCTTC.

This clonotype was detected ten times or more. The rearrangement uses TRBV5-6 and TRBJ2-7; D gene unclear. Germline assignment: CDR1 SGHDT and CDR2 YYEEEE. The V gene lost 2 bases and the J gene lost 3 bases, with 12 bases spanning the gap. This CDR3 is built from 14 residues. CDR3 sequence reads: CASSLRSGGYEQYF. CDR3 DNA sequence: TGTGCCAGCAGCTTACGGAGTGGTGGCTACGAGCAGTACTTC.

This clonotype came up many times. This chain uses TRBV29-1 with TRBJ1-2, with D possibly being TRBD1 (6 bases). V was cut by 4 bases and J by 2 bases, with 14 bases left in between. Germline lookup yields CDR1 SQVTM and CDR2 ANQGSEA. The CDR3 runs 14 residues. The CDR3 sequence: CSVGGIGQNYGYTF. The CDR3 DNA follows: TGCAGCGTTGGGGGGATCGGACAGAACTATGGCTACACCTTC. The complete variable domain, with remaining parts taken from reference TRBV29-1 and TRBJ1-2, reads SAVISQKPSRDICQRGTSLTIQCQVDSQVTMMFWYRQQPGQSLTLIATANQGSEATYESGFVIDKFPISRPNLTFSTLTVSNMSPEDSSIYLCSVGGIGQNYGYTFGSGTRLTVV.

On this clonotype itself: Just one base apart from a much larger clone, this may be a read error. The chain has TRBV28 and TRBJ1-2; D ambiguous. The CDR3 contains 14 residues. Germline CDR1 reads MDHEN; CDR2 reads SYDVKM. CDR3 loop: CAGSLGPPRQVDTF. The CDR3 DNA follows: TGTGCCGGCAGTTTAGGGCCCCCTCGGCAGGTCGACACCTTC.

This clonotype came up many times. The chain is built from TRBV7-9 and TRBJ1-1, with a possible D match to TRBD1 (6 bases). The germline gives CDR1 SEHNR, CDR2 FQNEAQ (reference sequence). V lost 5 bases and J 1 base, leaving 14 bases between the germline ends. The CDR3 has 15 residues. CDR3: CASSQGGAGNTEAFF. The DNA of the CDR3 is TGTGCCAGCAGCCAAGGGGGGGCAGGGAACACTGAAGCTTTCTTT.